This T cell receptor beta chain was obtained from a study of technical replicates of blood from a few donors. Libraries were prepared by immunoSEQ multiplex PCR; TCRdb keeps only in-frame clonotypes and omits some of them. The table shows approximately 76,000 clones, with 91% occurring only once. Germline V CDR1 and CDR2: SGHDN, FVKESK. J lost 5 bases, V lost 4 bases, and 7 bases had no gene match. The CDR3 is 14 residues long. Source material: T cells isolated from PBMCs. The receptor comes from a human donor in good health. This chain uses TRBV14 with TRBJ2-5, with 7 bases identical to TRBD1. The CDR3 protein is CASSPLGQFETQYF. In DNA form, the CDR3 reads TGTGCCAGCAGCCCCTTGGGACAGTTCGAGACCCAGTACTTC.